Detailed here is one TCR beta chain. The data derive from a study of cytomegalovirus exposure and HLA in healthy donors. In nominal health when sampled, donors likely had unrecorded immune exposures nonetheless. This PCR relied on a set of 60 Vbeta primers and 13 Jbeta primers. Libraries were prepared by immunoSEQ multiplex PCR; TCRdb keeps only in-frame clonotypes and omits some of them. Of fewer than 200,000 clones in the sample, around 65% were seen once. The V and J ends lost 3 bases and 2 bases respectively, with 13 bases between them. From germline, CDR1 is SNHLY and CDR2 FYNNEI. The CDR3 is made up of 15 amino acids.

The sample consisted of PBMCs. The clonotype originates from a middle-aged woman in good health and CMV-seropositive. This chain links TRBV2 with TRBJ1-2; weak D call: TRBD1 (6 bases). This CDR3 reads CASSEGGARNYGYTF. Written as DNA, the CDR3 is TGTGCCAGCAGTGAGGGGGGGGCTAGGAACTATGGCTACACCTTC.